This TCR beta chain was recovered during a study of cytomegalovirus exposure and HLA in healthy donors. Profiling relied on immunoSEQ multiplex PCR, and the TCRdb table lists in-frame clones only, not all of them. The data contain about 360,000 clones, 86% of them singletons. J was trimmed by 7 bases and V by 8 bases; bases with no gene match: 9. From germline, CDR1 is SNHLY and CDR2 FYNNEI. The CDR3 loop spans 15 amino acids. The genes are TRBV2 and TRBJ2-6; 9 bases match TRBD1. The clonotype originates from a woman under 30 in good health and CMV-seronegative. The source material was PBMCs. CDR3 amino acids: CASLTGGYRANVLTF. The CDR3 DNA follows: TGTGCCAGCTTGACAGGGGGGTATCGAGCCAACGTCCTGACTTTC.